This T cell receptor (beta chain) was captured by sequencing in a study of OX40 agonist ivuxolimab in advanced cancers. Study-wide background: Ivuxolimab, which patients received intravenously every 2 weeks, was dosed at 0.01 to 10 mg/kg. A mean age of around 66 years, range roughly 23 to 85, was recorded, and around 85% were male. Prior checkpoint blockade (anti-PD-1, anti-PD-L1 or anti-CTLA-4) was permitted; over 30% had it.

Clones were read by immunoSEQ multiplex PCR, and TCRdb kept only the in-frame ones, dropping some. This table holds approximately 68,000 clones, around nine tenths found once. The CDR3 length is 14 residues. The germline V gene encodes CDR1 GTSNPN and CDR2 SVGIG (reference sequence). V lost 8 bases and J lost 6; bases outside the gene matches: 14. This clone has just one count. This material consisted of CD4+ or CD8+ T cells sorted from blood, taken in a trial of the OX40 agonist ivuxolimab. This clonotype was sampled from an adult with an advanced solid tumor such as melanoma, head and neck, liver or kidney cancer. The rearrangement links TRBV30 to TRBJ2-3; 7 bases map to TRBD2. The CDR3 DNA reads TGTGCCGGGACTGGGGGGGAGGTGAGGGATACGCAGTATTTT. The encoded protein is CAGTGGEVRDTQYF.